What follows are 24 T cell receptor beta chains derived from one specimen sequenced in a study of cytomegalovirus exposure and HLA in healthy donors. PCR used 60 Vbeta primers and 13 Jbeta primers. Clones were sequenced by immunoSEQ multiplex PCR, and TCRdb holds only the in-frame ones, with some missing. Among 120,000 or so clones listed, roughly 82% were seen once. The source material was PBMCs. The receptors originated from a woman aged 40 to 50 in good health and CMV-seropositive.

The rearrangement joins TRBV5-6 to TRBJ2-5; 9 bases are shared with TRBD1. Germline V lookup: CDR1 SGHDT, CDR2 YYEEEE. Losses at the gene ends were 5 bases for V and 7 bases for J; bases not matched to a gene: 12. The length of the CDR3 is 15 residues. CDR3 sequence (DNA): TGTGCCAGCAGTCTCAACGGACAGGGGAAGATGACCCAGTACTTC. Amino acid sequence: CASSLNGQGKMTQYF.

This clone has a single count. Mismatch with germline at one junction end may stem from a read error. The rearrangement joins TRBV9 to TRBJ1-3, with 8 bases lining up with TRBD1. This CDR3 comprises 19 residues. The germline CDR1 and CDR2 sequences are SGDLS and YYNGEE. Here the CDR3 DNA reads TGTGCCAGCAGCGCCAGGACAGGGACAGTCCAACCTCTGGTAGACACCGTATATTTT. The encoded protein is CASSARTGTVQPLVDTVYF.

The sample holds a few counts of this clone. The chain is built from TRBV7-8 and TRBJ2-6; TRBD1 might be the D (6 bases). Trimming removed 5 bases from V and 1 base from J, with 27 bases in between. CDR1 SGHVS and CDR2 FQNEAQ come from the germline V gene. This CDR3 has 21 residues. CDR3 coding DNA: TGTGCCAGCAGCCACCCCACACTAGACAGGTCGCCTATTTCTGGGGCCAACGTCCTGACTTTC. The encoded protein is CASSHPTLDRSPISGANVLTF.

This rearrangement joins TRBV18 to TRBJ1-1, with D unclear. The CDR3 loop spans 15 amino acids. V lost 3 bases and J lost 4, with 15 bases in between. Per germline, CDR1 KGHSH and CDR2 LQKENI. CDR3 sequence: CASSPTDSGGTEAFF. In nucleotides, the CDR3 is TGTGCCAGCTCACCTACGGACTCCGGTGGCACTGAAGCTTTCTTT.

The CDR3, as DNA: TGTGCCAGCAGCCAACAGGGCTCTGGAAACACCATATATTTT. Translated, it gives CASSQQGSGNTIYF. This chain joins TRBV7-7 and TRBJ1-3; D is possibly TRBD1 (6 bases). V lost 5 bases and J lost 0, with 8 bases in between. CDR3 length equals 14 residues. Germline V gene data show CDR1 as SSHAT and CDR2 as FNYEAQ (reference sequence).

The chain employs TRBV2 and TRBJ1-2, with D perhaps TRBD1 (5 bases). Germline loops: CDR1 SNHLY, CDR2 FYNNEI. V dropped 10 bases and J dropped 2 bases, with 14 bases sitting between them. The CDR3 consists of 13 residues. The CDR3 DNA is TGTGCCATCCTCCTTGGGGGGAACTATGGCTACACCTTC. This gives the protein CAILLGGNYGYTF.

The chain recombines TRBV9 with TRBJ2-7; D gene ambiguous. Germline lookup yields CDR1 SGDLS and CDR2 YYNGEE. This CDR3 has 13 amino acids. Between the trimmed V and J ends, which lost 0 bases and 2 bases, there was a span of 6 bases. The CDR3 region has the DNA TGTGCCAGCAGCGTAGGTACAGCCTACGAGCAGTACTTC. This sequence encodes CASSVGTAYEQYF.

This clone appeared a single time. The chain couples TRBV6-5 to TRBJ2-3; TRBD1 matches 7 bases. The CDR3 spans 14 residues. Germline CDR1 reads MNHEY; CDR2 reads SVGAGI. J was trimmed by 4 bases and V by 5 bases; bases with no gene match: 6. The CDR3 region has the DNA TGTGCCAGCAGTCGAACCACAGGGGCAGATACGCAGTATTTT. Translating it yields CASSRTTGADTQYF.

The rearrangement joins TRBV7-2 to TRBJ1-3, with D uncertain. Germline V gene lookup returns CDR1 SGHTA and CDR2 FQGNSA. The CDR3 spans 13 residues. Trimming cost V 6 bases and J 2 bases, with 8 bases left between them. CDR3: CASRIFTGNTIYF. The CDR3 nucleotides are TGTGCCAGCAGAATTTTTACTGGAAACACCATATATTTT. Full variable domain (rest looked up from reference TRBV7-2 and TRBJ1-3): GAGVSQSPSNKVTEKGKDVELRCDPISGHTALYWYRQSLGQGLEFLIYFQGNSAPDKSGLPSDRFSAERTGGSVSTLTIQRTQQEDSAVYLCASRIFTGNTIYFGEGSWLTVV.

CDR3 sequence (DNA): TGTGCCAGCAGCTTAGGTCAGGGGGAGCTGTTTTTT. Amino acids: CASSLGQGELFF. The chain is built from TRBV7-6 and TRBJ2-2; D uncertain. Trimming took off 1 base at V and 8 bases at J, with 5 bases between the two ends. The CDR3 loop spans 12 amino acids. The germline CDR1 and CDR2 sequences are SGHVS and FNYEAQ.

This clone was recorded a few times. The chain has TRBV4-3 and TRBJ1-1; a weak D match, TRBD1 (5 bases). The CDR3 has 15 residues. Germline V CDR1 and CDR2: LGHNA, YSLEER. With 0 bases removed from V and 5 bases from J, the gap between germline ends came to 13 bases. The CDR3 loop is CASSQDWGFGTEAFF. The CDR3 DNA follows: TGCGCCAGCAGCCAAGATTGGGGCTTTGGAACTGAAGCTTTCTTT.

The genes are TRBV27 and TRBJ2-7; TRBD1 matches at 9 bases. The CDR3 runs 15 residues. V was pared by 2 bases and J by 5 bases, with 7 bases of the junction left unmatched. Per germline, CDR1 MNHEY and CDR2 SMNVEV (reference sequence). CDR3 nucleotide sequence: TGTGCCAGCAGTTTAGGTTTACAGGGGGCAAACGAGCAGTACTTC. Protein product: CASSLGLQGANEQYF.

This clone turned up a few times. The V gene is TRBV2, the J gene TRBJ2-7; 8 bases line up with TRBD2. Germline values: CDR1 SNHLY, CDR2 FYNNEI. There are 18 residues in the CDR3. J lost 2 bases, V lost 0 bases, and 12 bases had no gene match. CDR3 loop: CASSEALLASGRTYEQYF. The CDR3 DNA reads TGTGCCAGCAGTGAAGCGCTTCTGGCTAGCGGGCGAACCTACGAGCAGTACTTC.

V gene TRBV9 combines with J gene TRBJ1-5; D call uncertain. Trimming took 0 bases from V and 7 from J, leaving 8 bases between them. The CDR3 is 13 amino acids. Germline V lookup: CDR1 SGDLS, CDR2 YYNGEE. The CDR3: CASSVEGGQPQHF. The DNA for the CDR3 is TGTGCCAGCAGCGTAGAGGGAGGACAGCCCCAGCATTTT.

This chain connects TRBV6-6 to TRBJ2-1; 9 nucleotides align to TRBD1. This CDR3 is built from 15 residues. CDR1 and CDR2 (germline): MNHNY, SVGAGI (reference sequence). The trim removed 6 bases at V and 7 bases at J, leaving 10 bases unmatched. The CDR3 nucleotides are TGTGCCAGCAGCCCACCCGGGACAGGGTCGAATGAGCAGTTCTTC. Protein: CASSPPGTGSNEQFF.

The chain carries TRBV6-1 and TRBJ2-7, with TRBD1 as a possible D gene (6 bases). The CDR3 contains 14 residues. The germline gives CDR1 MNHNS, CDR2 SASEGT. The germline V and J ends were trimmed by 0 bases and 6 bases, with 12 bases remaining between them. For the CDR3, the DNA is TGTGCCAGCAGTGAAGCCACAGGGTTTACCGAGCAGTACTTC. Residues: CASSEATGFTEQYF.

This clone was seen only a few times. This chain uses TRBV4-1 with TRBJ2-1; perhaps TRBD1 as D (6 bases). Germline CDR1 reads MGHRA; CDR2 reads YSYEKL. Deletions cut 2 bases from V and 9 bases from J, with 8 bases between. The CDR3 extends over 12 amino acids. CDR3 protein: CASSQIQGEQFF. CDR3 nucleotides: TGCGCCAGCAGCCAAATACAGGGTGAGCAGTTCTTC.

This clone was counted once. The rearrangement joins TRBV29-1 to TRBJ2-7; possibly TRBD1 for D (6 bases). Trimming removed 5 bases from V and 2 bases from J, with 16 bases in between. The CDR3 runs 14 residues. Per the germline V gene, CDR1 is SQVTM and CDR2 is ANQGSEA. The CDR3 DNA reads as TGCAGCGTTCTTGCTCCGACAGGCCCCTACGAGCAGTACTTC. Translating it yields CSVLAPTGPYEQYF.

This clone was observed a few times. The CDR3 DNA is TGCGCCAGCAGCTTTAGAGGGGGTTCCAACGAGCAGTACTTC. Translated: CASSFRGGSNEQYF. This sequence joins TRBV5-1 and TRBJ2-7; tentatively, D is TRBD1 (6 bases). CDR1 and CDR2 from the germline V gene are SGHRS and YFSETQ. With 2 bases removed from V and 5 bases from J, the gap between germline ends came to 14 bases. The CDR3 loop spans 14 amino acids.

This clone was seen a handful of times. The junction and the germline gene differ at one end; a read error may be behind it. The chain employs TRBV19 and TRBJ1-4; 8 positions match TRBD1. The CDR3 is 16 residues long. Germline V CDR1 and CDR2: LNHDA, SQIVND (reference sequence). The CDR3 region is CASTTGGRATNEKLFF. The CDR3 DNA reads as TGTGCCAGTACCACAGGGGGACGGGCAACGAATGAAAAACTGTTTTTT.

The sample holds a few counts of this clone. The chain links TRBV25-1 to TRBJ1-1; a possible D gene is TRBD1 (5 bases). The CDR3 totals 13 residues. Germline assignment: CDR1 MGHDK and CDR2 SYGVNS. V lost 7 bases and J lost 0, with 9 bases in between. The CDR3 loop is CASKTQVNTEAFF. The CDR3 bases are TGTGCCAGCAAGACACAGGTGAACACTGAAGCTTTCTTT. The full variable domain, with the rest looked up from reference TRBV25-1 and TRBJ1-1, is EADIYQTPRYLVIGTGKKITLECSQTMGHDKMYWYQQDPGMELHLIHYSYGVNSTEKGDLSSESTVSRIRTEHFPLTLESARPSHTSQYLCASKTQVNTEAFFGQGTRLTVV.

Here the CDR3 DNA reads TGTGCCAGCAGCTTAGTGATTGGCAGGTACCCTAACTATGGCTACACCTTC. Encoded protein: CASSLVIGRYPNYGYTF. The chain recombines TRBV7-9 with TRBJ1-2; D gene uncertain. CDR3 size: 17 residues. Trimming left V 1 base short and J 0 bases short, with 15 bases between. Germline V gene data show CDR1 as SEHNR and CDR2 as FQNEAQ (reference sequence).

This chain connects TRBV6-5 to TRBJ1-2; D is perhaps TRBD1 (6 bases). The CDR3 totals 14 residues. V was pared by 1 base and J by 4 bases, with 10 bases between. Per the germline V gene, CDR1 is MNHEY and CDR2 is SVGAGI. CDR3 nucleotides: TGTGCCAGCAGTTACTGGGGGGGGCGCTATGGCTACACCTTC. Protein sequence: CASSYWGGRYGYTF.

The chain employs TRBV18 and TRBJ1-3; D gene unclear. Germline V gene data show CDR1 as KGHSH and CDR2 as LQKENI. V was shortened by 6 bases and J by 4 bases, with 4 bases between the two germline ends. This CDR3 contains 11 residues. This chain's CDR3 is CASSQGNTIYF. The CDR3 nucleotides read TGTGCCAGCTCGCAGGGAAACACCATATATTTT.